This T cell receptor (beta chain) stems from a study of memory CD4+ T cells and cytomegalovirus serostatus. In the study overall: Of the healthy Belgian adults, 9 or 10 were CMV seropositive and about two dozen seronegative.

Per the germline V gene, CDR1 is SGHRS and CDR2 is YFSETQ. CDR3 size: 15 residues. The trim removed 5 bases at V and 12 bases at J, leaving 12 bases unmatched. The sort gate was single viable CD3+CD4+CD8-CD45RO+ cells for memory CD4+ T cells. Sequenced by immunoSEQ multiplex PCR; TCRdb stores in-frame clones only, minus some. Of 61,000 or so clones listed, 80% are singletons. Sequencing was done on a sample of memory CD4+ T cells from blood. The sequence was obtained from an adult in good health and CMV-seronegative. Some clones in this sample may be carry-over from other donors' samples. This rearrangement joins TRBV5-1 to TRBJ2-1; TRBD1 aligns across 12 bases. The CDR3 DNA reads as TGCGCCAGCAGGGTCAGCCGGGACAGGGGGCGACTGCAGTTCTTC. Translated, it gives CASRVSRDRGRLQFF.